Many counts were recorded for the clone carrying this T cell receptor (beta chain). The time point was: newly diagnosed GD, antithyroid drugs for less than 3 months. From PBMCs, RNA was extracted and then used to make the TCR library. Through Arm-PCR of CDR3 regions and iRepertoire HTBI primers, TCR beta libraries were built. TCRdb re-analysed the multiplex PCR reads in MiXCR, keeping a single row per CDR3 protein. This table has hundreds of thousands of distinct CDR3 sequences, around 15% appearing once. The data originate from a study of regulatory T cells in long-lasting Graves disease. Germline assignment: CDR1 SGHTA and CDR2 FQGNSA. This CDR3 has 16 amino acids. With 4 bases clipped from V and 0 bases from J, the junction kept 6 bases outside the gene matches. The same data also went into a second study, on T cells in Graves' hyperthyroidism and ophthalmopathy.

The sample here was peripheral blood mononuclear cells (PBMCs), taken at new diagnosis, from a patient treated with antithyroid drugs. This chain connects TRBV7-2 to TRBJ2-1; TRBD1 aligns across 7 bases. This receptor was identified in a woman in her forties or fifties with Graves disease. CDR3 in DNA: TGTGCCAGCAGCTACGATTGGGACAGCTCCTACAATGAGCAGTTCTTC. Its translation: CASSYDWDSSYNEQFF.